This T cell receptor (beta chain) came from a study of neoadjuvant anti-PD-1 for oral cavity cancer. Study overall: Patients without progression received a fourth nivolumab dose around day 43, then surgical resection on days 50-56.

A single count supports this clone. These oral cavity squamous cell carcinomas were HPV-negative and locally advanced. Trimming stripped 2 bases from V and 3 bases from J, with 11 bases between. The CDR3 runs 13 residues. In germline, CDR1 is GTSNPN, CDR2 SVGIG (reference sequence). Six replicates per PBMC sample, mostly from 400 to 500 ng of genomic DNA. The repertoire was sequenced with immunoSEQ multiplex PCR; TCRdb's copy has only in-frame clones and lacks some. The sample includes approximately 13,000 clones, about 60% seen only once; the top ten take 2% to 2.5%. The clonotype comes from a person between 40 and 79 years old with oral cavity squamous cell carcinoma. The chain is built from TRBV30 and TRBJ2-7; D not certain. Material: PBMCs, obtained before nivolumab (anti-PD-1) treatment. In DNA form, the CDR3 reads TGTGCCTGGAGTATATCGGCCAACTACGAGCAGTACTTC. As protein: CAWSISANYEQYF.